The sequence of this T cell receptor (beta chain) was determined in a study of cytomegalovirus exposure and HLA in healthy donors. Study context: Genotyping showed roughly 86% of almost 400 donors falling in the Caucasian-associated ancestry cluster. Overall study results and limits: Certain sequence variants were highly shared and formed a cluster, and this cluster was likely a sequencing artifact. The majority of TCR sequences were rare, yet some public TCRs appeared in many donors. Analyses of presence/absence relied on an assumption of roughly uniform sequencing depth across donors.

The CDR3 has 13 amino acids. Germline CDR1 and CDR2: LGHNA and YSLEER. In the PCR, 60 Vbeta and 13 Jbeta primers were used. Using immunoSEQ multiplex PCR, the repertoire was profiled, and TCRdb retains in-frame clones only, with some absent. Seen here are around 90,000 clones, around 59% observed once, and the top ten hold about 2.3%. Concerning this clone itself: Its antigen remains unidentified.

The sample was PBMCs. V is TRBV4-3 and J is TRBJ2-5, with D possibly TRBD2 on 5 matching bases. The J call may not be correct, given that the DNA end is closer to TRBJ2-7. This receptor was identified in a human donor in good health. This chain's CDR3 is CASSQDGSYEQYF. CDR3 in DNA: TGCGCCAGCAGCCAAGATGGGAGCTACGAGCAGTACTTC.